This T cell receptor beta chain was identified in a study of cytotoxic CD8 clonotypes in ibrutinib-treated CLL. This clone has a single count. V gave up 1 base and J gave up 3 bases, with 7 bases separating them. The CDR3 extends over 13 amino acids. Germline CDR1 is GTSNPN and CDR2 is SVGIG (reference sequence). The method was immunoSEQ multiplex PCR; TCRdb's version includes in-frame clones alone and lacks a portion of them. Among approximately 140,000 clones listed, around 90% were seen once. This receptor was identified in a human donor with chronic lymphocytic leukemia. The chain combines TRBV30 with TRBJ1-5; the D is unclear. Sequences were derived from PBMCs, sampled after 12 months of ibrutinib treatment. CDR3 DNA: TGTGCCTGGAGTGAGGGCCTCAATCAGCCCCAGCATTTT. This gives the protein CAWSEGLNQPQHF.